Presented here are 23 T cell receptor beta chains from one specimen sequenced in a study of OX40 agonist ivuxolimab in advanced cancers. Profiling relied on immunoSEQ multiplex PCR, and the TCRdb table lists in-frame clones only, not all of them. The sample shows tens of thousands of clones, around 83% of them seen only once. Sequenced material: CD4+ or CD8+ T cells sorted from blood, taken in a trial of the OX40 agonist ivuxolimab. The source is an adult with an advanced solid tumor such as melanoma, head and neck, liver or kidney cancer.

The J gene is TRBJ2-7, the V gene TRBV19, with 11 positions matching TRBD2. V shed 6 bases, J shed 0 bases, and the junction held 1 base outside the gene matches. The germline V gene has CDR1 LNHDA and CDR2 SQIVND (reference sequence). The CDR3 sequence is 14 residues long. CDR3 sequence reads: CASRGLAGSYEQYF. CDR3 in DNA: TGTGCCAGTAGAGGACTAGCGGGCTCCTACGAGCAGTACTTC.

This chain joins TRBV21-1 and TRBJ2-5; TRBD1, the D gene given by the table, was not confirmed from the DNA. TRBV21-1 is deemed a pseudogene. The CDR3 has 18 amino acids. The chain's CDR3 is CASSNQGRKDRVKETQYF. The CDR3 region has the DNA TGTGCCAGCAGCAATCAAGGTCGGAAGGACAGGGTTAAAGAGACCCAGTACTTC.

This chain joins TRBV7-6 and TRBJ2-7, with TRBD2 matching over 9 bases. From germline, CDR1 is SGHVS and CDR2 FNYEAQ. V shed 3 bases and J 4 bases; nucleotides not matched to a gene: 4. The CDR3 totals 14 residues. CDR3 in DNA: TGTGCCAGCAGCTTCGCTAGCGGGGTTTACGAGCAGTACTTC. It is translated as CASSFASGVYEQYF.

This clone was seen once. The rearrangement links TRBV19 to TRBJ2-7; the D gene is possibly TRBD2 (7 bases). The V gene lost 5 bases and the J gene lost 2 bases, with 16 bases spanning the gap. This CDR3 has 15 residues. Per the germline V gene, CDR1 is LNHDA and CDR2 is SQIVND (reference sequence). This CDR3 reads CASSLGGRGAYEQYF. Written as DNA, the CDR3 is TGTGCCAGTAGTCTCGGAGGGAGGGGGGCCTACGAGCAGTACTTC.

This chain links TRBV9 with TRBJ2-6; D is possibly TRBD1 (5 bases). Germline loops: CDR1 SGDLS, CDR2 YYNGEE. Trimming left V 0 bases short and J 1 base short, with 14 bases between. This CDR3 contains 18 residues. The CDR3 loop reads CASSVDLDSVSGANVLTF. The CDR3 coding sequence is TGTGCCAGCAGCGTAGACCTCGACAGTGTTTCTGGGGCCAACGTCCTGACTTTC.

The chain links TRBV25-1 to TRBJ2-1; TRBD2 might be the D (6 bases). V shed 6 bases and J shed 5 bases, with 11 bases lying between them. Germline CDR1 MGHDK, CDR2 SYGVNS. The CDR3 is 13 amino acids. CDR3 residues: CASSSGLNNEQFF. CDR3 sequence (DNA): TGTGCCAGCAGCTCGGGACTCAACAATGAGCAGTTCTTC.

The gene calls are TRBV4-1 and TRBJ2-5; unclear D gene. The DNA matches TRBJ2-7 better at its end, which makes the J call doubtful. Per the germline V gene, CDR1 is MGHRA and CDR2 is YSYEKL. This CDR3 contains 15 residues. CDR3 bases: TGCGCCAGCAGCCAAATAACACCAGAACCATACGAGCAGTACTTC. The encoded protein is CASSQITPEPYEQYF.

The chain uses TRBV9 and TRBJ2-7; D ambiguous. The CDR3 covers 15 residues. Deletions cut 0 bases from V and 6 bases from J, with 16 bases between. Germline values: CDR1 SGDLS, CDR2 YYNGEE. CDR3: CASSVAGSGVSEQYF. In nucleotides, the CDR3 is TGTGCCAGCAGCGTAGCGGGCTCTGGGGTCTCCGAGCAGTACTTC.

The CDR3 region is CASEDRLQETQYF. In nucleotides, the CDR3 is TGTGCCAGCGAGGACAGGCTACAAGAGACCCAGTACTTC. The rearrangement links TRBV2 to TRBJ2-5; 7 bases are shared with TRBD1. The germline V gene encodes CDR1 SNHLY and CDR2 FYNNEI. The CDR3 sequence is 13 residues long. The ends lost 8 bases at V and 2 bases at J; junction bases unmatched: 5.

The V call is TRBV10-3, the J call TRBJ1-2, with D perhaps TRBD1 (6 bases). Germline V gives CDR1 ENHRY, CDR2 SYGVKD. The CDR3 length is 14 residues. Trimming stripped 2 bases from V and 7 bases from J, with 14 bases between. The CDR3 sequence: CAISEGRGPFGYTF. The CDR3 coding sequence is TGTGCCATCAGTGAGGGCAGGGGCCCGTTTGGCTACACCTTC.

The V and J genes are TRBV4-1 and TRBJ2-7; 7 positions match TRBD2. The germline gives CDR1 MGHRA, CDR2 YSYEKL. V trimming: 4 bases; J trimming: 6 bases; junction bases outside the gene matches: 0. CDR3 length: 11 residues. The CDR3: CASSLAGEQYF. CDR3 in DNA: TGCGCCAGCAGCCTAGCGGGCGAGCAGTACTTC.

The chain carries TRBV4-1 and TRBJ2-3; 8 positions match TRBD1. Germline lookup yields CDR1 MGHRA and CDR2 YSYEKL. The CDR3 has 13 amino acids. V was clipped by 2 bases and J by 6 bases; unmatched bases: 1. The CDR3 is CASSQYRGDTQYF. In DNA, the CDR3 is TGCGCCAGCAGCCAATACAGGGGGGATACGCAGTATTTT.

CDR3 coding DNA: TGTGCCAGCAGCAAAGAAGCATTCTGGAAGGGTAGCACAGATACGCAGTATTTT. This sequence encodes CASSKEAFWKGSTDTQYF. The chain joins TRBV21-1 to TRBJ2-3. TRBV21-1 is annotated as a pseudogene. The CDR3 runs 18 residues.

A single count supports this clone. The V call is TRBV7-9, the J call TRBJ2-1; 7 positions match TRBD2. Germline CDR1 SEHNR, CDR2 FQNEAQ (reference sequence). V shed 5 bases and J 8 bases; nucleotides not matched to a gene: 6. This CDR3 contains 13 residues. CDR3 protein: CASSRGTTDEQFF. The DNA for the CDR3 is TGTGCCAGCAGCCGAGGGACTACAGATGAGCAGTTCTTC.

This rearrangement joins TRBV9 to TRBJ2-3; D remains ambiguous. This CDR3 has 12 residues. Deletions cut 4 bases from V and 2 bases from J, with 5 bases between. Germline V gene lookup returns CDR1 SGDLS and CDR2 YYNGEE. CDR3 in DNA: TGTGCCAGCAGCCCCAACACAGATACGCAGTATTTT. This encodes CASSPNTDTQYF.

The gene calls are TRBV4-3 and TRBJ2-7; tentatively, D is TRBD1 (6 bases). With 0 bases removed from V and 3 bases from J, the gap between germline ends came to 9 bases. The CDR3 spans 14 residues. CDR1 and CDR2 (germline): LGHNA, YSLEER. The DNA of the CDR3 is TGCGCCAGCAGCCAAGATCAGGGGAGCTACGAGCAGTACTTC. Protein sequence: CASSQDQGSYEQYF.

The rearrangement links TRBV6-5 to TRBJ2-7, with D hard to call. The ends were cut back, 8 bases at V and 9 bases at J, with 8 bases in the middle. The CDR3 runs to 9 residues. Germline V gives CDR1 MNHEY, CDR2 SVGAGI. The CDR3 spells CASPDAQYF. The DNA of the CDR3 is TGTGCCAGCCCAGACGCGCAGTACTTC.

The chain is built from TRBV27 and TRBJ1-5, with no clear D. The germline gives CDR1 MNHEY, CDR2 SMNVEV (reference sequence). This CDR3 is built from 15 residues. The V gene lost 1 base and the J gene lost 3 bases, with 10 bases spanning the gap. CDR3 loop: CASSLWSGNNQPQHF. The CDR3 DNA follows: TGTGCCAGCAGTTTATGGTCGGGGAACAATCAGCCCCAGCATTTT.

The chain links TRBV11-2 to TRBJ2-7; D may correspond to TRBD1 or TRBD2 (6 bases each). This CDR3 comprises 17 residues. Germline CDR1 reads SGHAT; CDR2 reads FQNNGV. With 1 base removed from V and 4 bases from J, the gap between germline ends came to 20 bases. The CDR3 DNA sequence: TGTGCCAGCAGCTTAGGCCCCCTGGGGGGCTCGGGGTACGAGCAGTACTTC. It yields the protein CASSLGPLGGSGYEQYF.

The V gene is TRBV5-6, the J gene TRBJ1-1; no clear D. This CDR3 spans 11 amino acids. Germline V gene sequence: CDR1 SGHDT, CDR2 YYEEEE. V gave up 5 bases and J gave up 8 bases, with 10 bases separating them. The CDR3 loop is CASRSRREAFF. CDR3 in DNA: TGTGCCAGCAGATCTAGGAGAGAAGCTTTCTTT.

This clone was found once. The chain combines TRBV28 with TRBJ2-6, with D uncertain. This CDR3 has 14 residues. Germline loops: CDR1 MDHEN, CDR2 SYDVKM. V was trimmed by 7 bases and J by 0 bases, leaving 7 bases between them. DNA of the CDR3: TGTGCCAGCACTAGGGTCTCTGGGGCCAACGTCCTGACTTTC. This codes for CASTRVSGANVLTF.

Worth noting for this clone: A far bigger clonotype differs at one base, so this is likely a read error. Other DNA sequences in this sample translate to the same CDR3. The chain couples TRBV7-9 to TRBJ1-6; D not resolved. The V gene lost 5 bases and the J gene lost 0 bases, with 11 bases spanning the gap. There are 16 residues in the CDR3. Looked up from germline, CDR1 is SEHNR and CDR2 is FQNEAQ (reference sequence). CDR3 in amino acids: CASSPDWSSYNSPLHF. CDR3 sequence (DNA): TGTGCCAGCAGCCCGGACTGGAGCTCCTATAATTCACCCCTCCACTTT.

J is TRBJ2-5 and V is TRBV10-2, with 8 bases lining up with TRBD2. There are 14 residues in the CDR3. The V and J ends lost 9 bases and 1 base, in that order; junction bases with no gene match: 7. Germline CDR1 reads WSHSY; CDR2 reads SAAADI. The CDR3 here is CASRIGGVQETQYF. Here the CDR3 DNA reads TGCGCCAGTCGTATCGGGGGGGTCCAAGAGACCCAGTACTTC.